Listed here are 18 T cell receptor beta chains from one sample, sequenced in a study of blood T cell repertoires in COVID-19. Here immunoSEQ multiplex PCR was the method, and the copy in TCRdb shows in-frame clones only, minus some. The table records about 150,000 clones, roughly 88% of them present only once. The source material was peripheral blood. The receptors derive from a man aged 55 to 70 with active or convalescent COVID-19.

This clone came up once. V is TRBV7-2 and J is TRBJ2-3; TRBD2 aligns across 11 bases. The J segment lost 9 bases and the V segment lost 5 bases, leaving 13 bases of the junction unmatched. The CDR3 is 16 residues long. Germline CDR1 SGHTA, CDR2 FQGNSA. For the CDR3, the DNA is TGTGCCAGCAGCGCAATAGCGGGAGGGCCGGGTGAGACGCAGTATTTT. Translated, it gives CASSAIAGGPGETQYF.

Worth noting for this clone: An end of the junction does not agree with germline; a read error may underlie this. The chain uses TRBV7-7 and TRBJ2-1; 11 bases align to TRBD1. The CDR3 length is 15 residues. CDR1 is SSHAT, CDR2 FNYEAQ, per germline (reference sequence). CDR3 bases: TGTGCTAGCAGCTTACTAGGACAGGGGGCCGGTGAGCAGTTCTTC. It translates to CASSLLGQGAGEQFF.

The chain recombines TRBV11-3 with TRBJ2-3, with 10 bases aligning to TRBD1. The germline gives CDR1 SGHNT, CDR2 YENEEA. V shed 5 bases, J shed 3 bases, and the junction held 2 bases outside the gene matches. The CDR3 is made up of 14 amino acids. The DNA of the CDR3 is TGTGCCAGCAGCACGGGACAGGGGACAGATACGCAGTATTTT. This encodes CASSTGQGTDTQYF.

V and J are TRBV28 and TRBJ2-7; 9 nucleotides match TRBD2. The CDR3 covers 15 residues. Germline V gene data show CDR1 as MDHEN and CDR2 as SYDVKM. V was pared by 1 base and J by 6 bases, with 7 bases of the junction left unmatched. The CDR3 bases are TGTGCCAGCAGTTTATCGGCGGGAGGGCAACTCGAGCAGTACTTC. The encoded protein is CASSLSAGGQLEQYF.

V usage is TRBV28 and J usage is TRBJ1-5, with unresolved D. Germline-derived CDR1 and CDR2 are MDHEN and SYDVKM. The CDR3 has 13 residues. V shed 3 bases and J shed 4 bases, with 7 bases lying between them. The DNA of the CDR3 is TGTGCCAGCAGTTTTGACTGGAATCAGCCCCAGCATTTT. Translated: CASSFDWNQPQHF.

The chain employs TRBV4-1 and TRBJ1-5; D ambiguous. CDR1 is MGHRA and CDR2 is YSYEKL in the germline V gene. V was cut by 0 bases and J by 4 bases, with 13 bases left in between. CDR3 size: 16 residues. CDR3 protein: CASSQDAGRRNQPQHF. As DNA, the CDR3 is TGCGCCAGCAGCCAAGATGCAGGTCGGAGGAATCAGCCCCAGCATTTT.

The rearrangement links TRBV5-1 to TRBJ1-3, with D maybe TRBD1 (5 bases). Germline CDR1 SGHRS, CDR2 YFSETQ. The V end lost 2 bases, the J end lost 0 bases, and 18 bases lay between the germline ends. The CDR3 extends over 18 amino acids. CDR3: CASSFIGAGPTSGNTIYF. The CDR3 DNA sequence: TGCGCCAGCAGCTTCATAGGGGCAGGACCGACCTCTGGAAACACCATATATTTT.

The rearrangement uses TRBV28 and TRBJ2-1, with 7 nucleotides matching TRBD1. V lost 3 bases to trimming and J lost 7 bases; unmatched junction nucleotides: 6. This CDR3 region has 14 residues. The V gene's germline CDR1 is MDHEN and CDR2 SYDVKM. The CDR3 loop reads CASSFMTGKNEQFF. The CDR3 nucleotides read TGTGCCAGCAGTTTTATGACAGGGAAGAATGAGCAGTTCTTC.

V is TRBV7-2 and J is TRBJ1-5; tentatively, D is TRBD1 (6 bases). V was trimmed by 4 bases and J by 6 bases, leaving 22 bases between them. The CDR3 has 17 residues. Germline CDR1 and CDR2: SGHTA and FQGNSA. The CDR3 region has the DNA TGTGCCAGCAGCTCGGGGGGGGCCGGGCGGAGGTTTCAGCCCCAGCATTTT. Its protein product is CASSSGGAGRRFQPQHF.

This chain links TRBV19 with TRBJ2-5; D not certain. The ends were cut back, 1 base at V and 3 bases at J, with 6 bases in the middle. The CDR3 has 13 residues. CDR1 and CDR2 (germline): LNHDA, SQIVND (reference sequence). CDR3 nucleotides: TGTGCCAGTAGTATAGTAGCAGAAGAGACCCAGTACTTC. Encoded protein: CASSIVAEETQYF.

This chain uses TRBV4-1 with TRBJ2-1; D is unclear. The CDR3 runs 13 residues. V lost 5 bases and J lost 9, with 14 bases in between. From germline, CDR1 is MGHRA and CDR2 YSYEKL. The chain's CDR3 is CASSSSVLGEQFF. CDR3 sequence (DNA): TGCGCCAGCAGCTCGAGCGTGCTGGGTGAGCAGTTCTTC.

The chain recombines TRBV7-8 with TRBJ2-7; TRBD2 matches at 10 bases. Germline CDR1 SGHVS, CDR2 FQNEAQ. The J segment lost 6 bases and the V segment lost 5 bases, leaving 7 bases of the junction unmatched. The CDR3 is 14 amino acids. CDR3 region: CASSHGLAVSEQYF. CDR3 nucleotides: TGTGCCAGCAGCCACGGACTAGCGGTAAGCGAGCAGTACTTC.

The genes are TRBV29-1 and TRBJ2-3, with 11 bases identical to TRBD2. The J segment lost 4 bases and the V segment lost 6 bases, leaving 6 bases of the junction unmatched. CDR1 SQVTM and CDR2 ANQGSEA come from the germline V gene. This CDR3 has 14 residues. In nucleotides, the CDR3 is TGCAGCGTCACCGGGACTAGCGGCGCAGATACGCAGTATTTT. Residues: CSVTGTSGADTQYF.

The chain recombines TRBV4-2 with TRBJ1-2, with D possibly matching TRBD1 (5 bases). Germline loops: CDR1 LGHNA, CDR2 YNFKEQ. Trimming took off 1 base at V and 4 bases at J, with 10 bases between the two ends. The CDR3 consists of 14 residues. CDR3 loop: CASSQGGGSYGYTF. In nucleotides, the CDR3 is TGTGCCAGCAGCCAAGGGGGGGGAAGCTATGGCTACACCTTC.

The chain links TRBV4-3 to TRBJ2-3; TRBD2 might be the D (5 bases). The length of the CDR3 is 15 residues. The germline V gene encodes CDR1 LGHNA and CDR2 YSLEER. Deletions cut 1 base from V and 0 bases from J, with 8 bases between. Here the CDR3 DNA reads TGCGCCAGCAGCCAAGTGAGGACTAGCACAGATACGCAGTATTTT. Its protein is CASSQVRTSTDTQYF.

The CDR3 coding sequence is TGTGCCAGCAGTTTGGGGCATGGGGGGACCAACACCGGGGAGCTGTTTTTT. It encodes CASSLGHGGTNTGELFF. The genes are TRBV28 and TRBJ2-2; possible D gene TRBD2, 6 bases. CDR3 length: 17 amino acids. The germline CDR1 and CDR2 sequences are MDHEN and SYDVKM. V lost 3 bases and J lost 2, with 16 bases in between.

J is TRBJ2-2 and V is TRBV6-5, with TRBD1 identical over 10 bases. The CDR3 contains 15 residues. The junction had 10 bases not matched to a gene; V was cut back by 6 bases and J by 9 bases. Germline-derived CDR1 and CDR2 are MNHEY and SVGAGI. The CDR3 sequence: CASSQRQGAARELFF. CDR3 sequence (DNA): TGTGCCAGCAGCCAAAGACAGGGGGCCGCGCGGGAGCTGTTTTTT.

This clone was counted a few times. This chain links TRBV7-9 with TRBJ1-2; 7 nucleotides line up with TRBD1. Germline V gene sequence: CDR1 SEHNR, CDR2 FQNEAQ (reference sequence). The trim removed 4 bases at V and 5 bases at J, leaving 7 bases unmatched. CDR3 length: 14 residues. CDR3 sequence (DNA): TGTGCCAGCAGCTCCCGGGACAGTATGTATGGCTACACCTTC. Residues: CASSSRDSMYGYTF.